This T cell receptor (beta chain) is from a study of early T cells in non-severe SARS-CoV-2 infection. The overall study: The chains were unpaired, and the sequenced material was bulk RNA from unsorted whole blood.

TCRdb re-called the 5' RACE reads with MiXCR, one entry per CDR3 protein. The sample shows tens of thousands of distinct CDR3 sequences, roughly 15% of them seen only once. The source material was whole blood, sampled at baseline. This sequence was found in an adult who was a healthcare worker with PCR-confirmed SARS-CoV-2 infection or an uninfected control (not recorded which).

The CDR3, as DNA: TGTGCCAGCACCAAGGGGAAGGATAATGAAAAACTGTTTTTT. Its translation is CASTKGKDNEKLFF. J is TRBJ1-4 and V is TRBV21-1. TRBV21-1 is designated a pseudogene. The CDR3 is 14 residues long.